This paragraph reports one T cell receptor (beta chain). This sample stems from a study of T cells in Graves' hyperthyroidism and ophthalmopathy. RNA transcripts gave rise to amplified TCR beta CDR3 regions. Initially, a first-round RT-PCR of the TCR CDR3 employed the HTBI primer set. TCRdb re-derived calls from the multiplex PCR reads in MiXCR, one entry per CDR3 protein. The sample has 600,000 to 800,000 distinct CDR3 sequences; roughly a third are singletons. The receptor's source is a woman in her forties with Graves' hyperthyroidism. The sequenced sample was blood.

CDR3 sequence reads: CASSLSYGSGNTIYF. In nucleotides, the CDR3 is TGCGCCAGCAGCTTGAGTTACGGGTCTGGAAACACCATATATTTT. The J gene is TRBJ1-3, the V gene TRBV5-1; D unclear. CDR3 length equals 15 residues. Germline V CDR1 and CDR2: SGHRS, YFSETQ. Trimming took 1 base from V and 1 from J, leaving 9 bases between them.